A single sample gave rise to the 21 T cell receptor beta chains below, sequenced in a study of T cells in Graves' hyperthyroidism and ophthalmopathy. Amplification targeted TCR beta CDR3 regions from RNA transcripts. HTBI primers drove first-round RT-PCR of the TCR CDR3. TCRdb ran MiXCR on the multiplex PCR reads and lists one entry per CDR3 protein. The top ten clones hold 8% to 8.5% of a sample with approximately 560,000 distinct CDR3 sequences, about 45% of them seen once. The sample consisted of peripheral blood or thyroid tissue (not recorded which). The receptors here all came from a woman younger than 35 with Graves' hyperthyroidism.

This chain uses TRBV5-1 with TRBJ2-5, with TRBD2 as a possible D gene (6 bases). With 0 bases removed from V and 5 bases from J, the gap between germline ends came to 14 bases. CDR3 length equals 15 residues. CDR1 is SGHRS, CDR2 YFSETQ, per germline. CDR3 sequence reads: CASSLEGGAGETQYF. CDR3 sequence (DNA): TGCGCCAGCAGCTTGGAAGGAGGGGCAGGGGAGACCCAGTACTTC.

This clonotype was seen a handful of times. This chain links TRBV5-6 with TRBJ1-1; TRBD1 aligns across 8 bases. This CDR3 is 14 amino acids long. In germline, CDR1 is SGHDT, CDR2 YYEEEE. The V gene end was trimmed by 4 bases and the J gene end by 5 bases; junction bases not matched to a gene: 7. The DNA of the CDR3 is TGTGCCAGCAGCCAGGGACAGGTTAGGACTGAAGCTTTCTTT. Translation gives CASSQGQVRTEAFF. The whole variable domain, remainder taken from reference TRBV5-6 and TRBJ1-1, is DAGVTQSPTHLIKTRGQQVTLRCSPKSGHDTVSWYQQALGQGPQFIFQYYEEEERQRGNFPDRFSGHQFPNYSSELNVNALLLGDSALYLCASSQGQVRTEAFFGQGTRLTVV.

This clonotype was counted ten times or more. V gene TRBV2 combines with J gene TRBJ1-2; 7 bases line up with TRBD1. Germline V gene sequence: CDR1 SNHLY, CDR2 FYNNEI. Unmatched junction bases numbered 13, after V lost 2 bases and J lost 4 bases. The length of the CDR3 is 17 residues. CDR3 region: CASSERQGRSPSYGYTF. As DNA, the CDR3 is TGTGCCAGCAGTGAACGACAGGGTCGATCTCCCTCCTATGGCTACACCTTC.

V is TRBV2 and J is TRBJ2-2; 8 nucleotides match TRBD2. Trimming at V came to 7 bases and at J to 6 bases, leaving 7 bases not matched to a gene. CDR1 SNHLY and CDR2 FYNNEI come from the germline V gene. This CDR3 has 14 residues. The CDR3 sequence is CASKVAGNAGELFF. CDR3 bases: TGTGCCAGCAAGGTAGCGGGAAACGCCGGGGAGCTGTTTTTT.

The chain joins TRBV2 to TRBJ2-5, with TRBD1 matching over 8 bases. The germline CDR1 and CDR2 sequences are SNHLY and FYNNEI. CDR3 length equals 14 residues. With V trimmed by 8 bases and J by 9 bases, 14 bases remained unmatched. The CDR3 loop is CASQGAGGNQPQYF. The CDR3 DNA follows: TGTGCCAGCCAGGGGGCAGGGGGCAATCAGCCCCAGTACTTC.

The chain joins TRBV15 to TRBJ1-1; possible D gene TRBD1, 5 bases. The length of the CDR3 is 12 residues. Between the trimmed V and J ends, which lost 6 bases and 12 bases, there was a span of 17 bases. Germline V gene sequence: CDR1 LNHNV, CDR2 YYDKDF (reference sequence). CDR3 DNA: TGTGCCACCAGACCCGCGGGGCGAAGGTCTTTCTTT. It is translated as CATRPAGRRSFF.

This clonotype was counted between two and nine times. The chain uses TRBV19 and TRBJ1-5, with D tentatively TRBD1 (6 bases). The V and J ends lost 1 base and 4 bases respectively, with 14 bases between them. Germline V gene sequence: CDR1 LNHDA, CDR2 SQIVND (reference sequence). CDR3 length: 16 amino acids. The CDR3 nucleotides read TGTGCCAGTAGTATAGCCCCGGACAGCACAAATCAGCCCCAGCATTTT. Protein product: CASSIAPDSTNQPQHF.

This clonotype was counted a few times. The chain is built from TRBV2 and TRBJ1-1; 8 bases line up with TRBD1. This CDR3 has 16 amino acids. Germline values: CDR1 SNHLY, CDR2 FYNNEI. After removal of 8 bases from V and 1 base from J, the junction contained 12 bases not matched to a gene. CDR3 DNA sequence: TGTGCCAGCCGAAATTCAGGGGGCCTGGGGAACACTGAAGCTTTCTTT. This encodes CASRNSGGLGNTEAFF.

This clonotype was picked up a small number of times. The chain joins TRBV5-1 to TRBJ1-3; unclear D gene. Per the germline V gene, CDR1 is SGHRS and CDR2 is YFSETQ. This CDR3 comprises 14 residues. V was clipped by 4 bases and J by 0 bases, with 8 bases between them. Here the CDR3 reads CASSPYGSGNTIYF. CDR3 nucleotide sequence: TGCGCCAGCAGCCCCTATGGCTCTGGAAACACCATATATTTT. Based on the CDR3 plus reference TRBV5-1 and TRBJ1-3, the full variable domain is KAGVTQTPRYLIKTRGQQVTLSCSPISGHRSVSWYQQTPGQGLQFLFEYFSETQRNKGNFPGRFSGRQFSNSRSEMNVSTLELGDSALYLCASSPYGSGNTIYFGEGSWLTVV.

The rearrangement uses TRBV20-1 and TRBJ2-7, with 9 bases aligning to TRBD2. From germline, CDR1 is DFQATT and CDR2 SNEGSKA (reference sequence). This CDR3 contains 13 residues. With 3 bases clipped from V and 3 bases from J, the junction kept 3 bases outside the gene matches. The CDR3 DNA sequence: TGCAGTGCTAGGACTAGCGGTGACTACGAGCAGTACTTC. This codes for CSARTSGDYEQYF.

This chain joins TRBV10-3 and TRBJ1-4; D is unclear. This CDR3 has 13 residues. With 4 bases removed from V and 7 bases from J, the gap between germline ends came to 10 bases. CDR1 and CDR2 from the germline V gene are ENHRY and SYGVKD. This CDR3 reads CAISAGLGEKLFF. CDR3 coding DNA: TGTGCCATCAGTGCGGGATTGGGTGAAAAACTGTTTTTT.

The chain uses TRBV2 and TRBJ1-4; possibly TRBD1 for D (6 bases). Trimming took 3 bases from V and 8 from J, leaving 22 bases between them. Germline-derived CDR1 and CDR2 are SNHLY and FYNNEI. The CDR3 is made up of 17 amino acids. In DNA form, the CDR3 reads TGTGCCAGCAGTGATTTACTCGGGCAGGGGAGTTACGAAAAACTGTTTTTT. Amino acids: CASSDLLGQGSYEKLFF.

This rearrangement joins TRBV6-5 to TRBJ1-6; D remains ambiguous. Trimming removed 6 bases from V and 9 bases from J, with 9 bases in between. In germline, CDR1 is MNHEY, CDR2 SVGAGI. The CDR3 is 12 amino acids. CDR3 nucleotide sequence: TGTGCCAGCAGGATTTTTATTTCACCCCTCCACTTT. It codes for CASRIFISPLHF.

In nucleotides, the CDR3 is TGTGCCAGCAGTTACCCCGAGAGAGGGAACACTGGAAACACCATATATTTT. Protein: CASSYPERGNTGNTIYF. The genes are TRBV6-6 and TRBJ1-3; D unresolved. The V and J ends lost 2 bases and 2 bases respectively, with 16 bases between them. CDR3 size: 17 residues. Germline CDR1 reads MNHNY; CDR2 reads SVGAGI (reference sequence).

In its sample, this clonotype was seen a few times. V and J are TRBV19 and TRBJ1-5, with 9 bases fitting TRBD1. This CDR3 comprises 16 residues. V gave up 4 bases and J gave up 6 bases; unmatched junction bases: 10. The germline V gene encodes CDR1 LNHDA and CDR2 SQIVND (reference sequence). The CDR3 sequence is CASSTGQGRLGQPQHF. Written as DNA, the CDR3 is TGTGCCAGTAGTACGGGACAGGGTCGTCTCGGTCAGCCCCAGCATTTT. The variable domain in full, completed from reference TRBV19 and TRBJ1-5, reads DGGITQSPKYLFRKEGQNVTLSCEQNLNHDAMYWYRQDPGQGLRLIYYSQIVNDFQKGDIAEGYSVSREKKESFPLTVTSAQKNPTAFYLCASSTGQGRLGQPQHFGDGTRLSIL.

Details on this clonotype: Because the CDR3 is missing its conserved closing phenylalanine or tryptophan, this is likely a read error. J is TRBJ2-7 and V is TRBV7-7; 9 bases map to TRBD1. V was pared by 5 bases and J by 0 bases, with 5 bases of the junction left unmatched. This CDR3 has 15 residues. Germline V gene data show CDR1 as SSHAT and CDR2 as FNYEAQ (reference sequence). CDR3 DNA: TGTGCCAGCAGCGAGGGGACAGGGCTCTCCTACGAGCAGTACCTC. Encoded protein: CASSEGTGLSYEQYL.

This rearrangement joins TRBV15 to TRBJ2-7, with D possibly being TRBD1 (6 bases). The CDR3 consists of 15 residues. Per the germline V gene, CDR1 is LNHNV and CDR2 is YYDKDF (reference sequence). V was cut by 3 bases and J by 4 bases, with 16 bases left in between. DNA of the CDR3: TGTGCCACCAGCAGGGACAGCAGCCCCGGTTACGAGCAGTACTTC. Its translation: CATSRDSSPGYEQYF.

The chain employs TRBV26 and TRBJ2-7; the table's TRBD2 call for D was not verified on the DNA. TRBV26 is shown as a pseudogene. The CDR3 is 17 residues long. CDR3 sequence (DNA): TGTGCCAGCAGTTCTGCCCCGACTAGCGGCAGCTCCTACGAGCAGTACTTC. This sequence encodes CASSSAPTSGSSYEQYF.

The rearrangement uses TRBV15 and TRBJ2-1, with 12 bases that match TRBD1. The V and J ends lost 0 bases and 8 bases, in that order; junction bases with no gene match: 14. Germline CDR1 LNHNV, CDR2 YYDKDF (reference sequence). CDR3 length equals 19 residues. The CDR3, as DNA: TGTGCCACCAGCAGAGACCCATCCGGGACAGGGGGCTACGGAGATGAGCAGTTCTTC. This sequence encodes CATSRDPSGTGGYGDEQFF. Combining the CDR3 with reference TRBV15 and TRBJ2-1 gives the whole variable domain DAMVIQNPRYQVTQFGKPVTLSCSQTLNHNVMYWYQQKSSQAPKLLFHYYDKDFNNEADTPDNFQSRRPNTSFCFLDIRSPGLGDTAMYLCATSRDPSGTGGYGDEQFFGPGTRLTVL.

This clonotype was counted only a few times. The chain uses TRBV19 and TRBJ1-4; 7 positions match TRBD1. After removal of 7 bases from V and 4 bases from J, the junction contained 3 bases not matched to a gene. CDR1 is LNHDA and CDR2 is SQIVND in the germline V gene (reference sequence). This CDR3 has 13 residues. The CDR3 protein is CASKQGINEKLFF. The DNA of the CDR3 is TGTGCCAGTAAACAGGGGATTAATGAAAAACTGTTTTTT.

The table lists this clonotype with a count of one. The chain couples TRBV15 to TRBJ2-5; no reliable D call. Germline V gives CDR1 LNHNV, CDR2 YYDKDF (reference sequence). This CDR3 has 13 residues. V was clipped by 1 base and J by 4 bases, with 7 bases between them. Here the CDR3 reads CATSRVPPETQYF. The DNA for the CDR3 is TGTGCCACCAGCAGAGTGCCCCCAGAGACCCAGTACTTC.